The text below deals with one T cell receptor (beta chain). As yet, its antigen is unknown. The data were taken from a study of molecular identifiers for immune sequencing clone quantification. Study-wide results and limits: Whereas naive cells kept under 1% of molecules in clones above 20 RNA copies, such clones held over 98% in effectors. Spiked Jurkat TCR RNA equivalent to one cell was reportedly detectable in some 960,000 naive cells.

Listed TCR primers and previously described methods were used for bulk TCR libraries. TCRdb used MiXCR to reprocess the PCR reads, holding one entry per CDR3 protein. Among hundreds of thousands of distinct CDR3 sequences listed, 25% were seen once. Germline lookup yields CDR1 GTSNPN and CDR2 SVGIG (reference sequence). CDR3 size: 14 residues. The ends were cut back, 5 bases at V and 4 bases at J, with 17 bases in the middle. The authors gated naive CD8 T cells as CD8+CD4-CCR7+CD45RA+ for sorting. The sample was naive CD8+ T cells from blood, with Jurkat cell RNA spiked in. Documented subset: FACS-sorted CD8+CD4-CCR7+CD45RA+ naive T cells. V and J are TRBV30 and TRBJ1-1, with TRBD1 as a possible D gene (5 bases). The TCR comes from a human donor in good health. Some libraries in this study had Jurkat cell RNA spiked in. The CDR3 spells CAWRLGGGGTEAFF. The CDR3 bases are TGTGCCTGGCGCCTGGGGGGAGGTGGCACTGAAGCTTTCTTT.